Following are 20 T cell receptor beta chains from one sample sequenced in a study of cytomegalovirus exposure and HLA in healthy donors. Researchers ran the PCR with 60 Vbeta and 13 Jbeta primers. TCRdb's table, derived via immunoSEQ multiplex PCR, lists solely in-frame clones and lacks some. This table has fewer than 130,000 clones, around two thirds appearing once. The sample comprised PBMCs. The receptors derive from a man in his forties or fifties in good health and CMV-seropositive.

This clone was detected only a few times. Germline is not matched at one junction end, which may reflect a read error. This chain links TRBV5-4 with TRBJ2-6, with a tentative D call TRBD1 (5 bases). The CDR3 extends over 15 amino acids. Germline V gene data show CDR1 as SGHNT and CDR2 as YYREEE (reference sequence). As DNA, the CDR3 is TGTGCCAGCAGCTTCGGTGGCTCTGGGGCCAACGGCCTGACTTTC. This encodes CASSFGGSGANGLTF.

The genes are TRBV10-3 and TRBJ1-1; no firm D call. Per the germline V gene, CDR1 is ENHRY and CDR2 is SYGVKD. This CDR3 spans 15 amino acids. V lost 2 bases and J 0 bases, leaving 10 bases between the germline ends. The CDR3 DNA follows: TGTGCCATCAGTGAGGAACTCAATATGAACACTGAAGCTTTCTTT. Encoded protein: CAISEELNMNTEAFF.

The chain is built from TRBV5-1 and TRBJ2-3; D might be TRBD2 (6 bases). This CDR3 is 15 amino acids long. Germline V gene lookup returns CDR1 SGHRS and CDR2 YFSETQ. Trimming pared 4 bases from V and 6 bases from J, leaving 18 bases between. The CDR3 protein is CASSPTSGVGDTQYF. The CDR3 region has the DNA TGCGCCAGCAGCCCGACGTCGGGGGTGGGGGATACGCAGTATTTT.

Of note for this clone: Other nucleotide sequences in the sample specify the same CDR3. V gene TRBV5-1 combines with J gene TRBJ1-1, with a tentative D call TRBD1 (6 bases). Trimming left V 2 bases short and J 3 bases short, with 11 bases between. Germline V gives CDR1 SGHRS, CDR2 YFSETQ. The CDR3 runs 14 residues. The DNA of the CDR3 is TGCGCCAGCAGCTTAGGGGGTAGGGACACTGAAGCTTTCTTT. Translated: CASSLGGRDTEAFF.

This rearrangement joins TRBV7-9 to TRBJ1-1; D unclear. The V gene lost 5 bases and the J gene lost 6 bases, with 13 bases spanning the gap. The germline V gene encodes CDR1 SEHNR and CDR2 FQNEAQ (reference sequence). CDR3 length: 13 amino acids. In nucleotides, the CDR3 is TGTGCCAGCAGCCCTTGGGCCAGCCCTGAAGCTTTCTTT. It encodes CASSPWASPEAFF.

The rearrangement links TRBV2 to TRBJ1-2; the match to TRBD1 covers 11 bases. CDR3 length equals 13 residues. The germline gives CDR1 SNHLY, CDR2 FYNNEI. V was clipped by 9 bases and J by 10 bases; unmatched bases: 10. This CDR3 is CARLSRDRGDYTF. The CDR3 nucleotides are TGTGCCAGGTTGTCCCGGGACAGGGGGGACTACACCTTC. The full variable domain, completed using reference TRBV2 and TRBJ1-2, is EPEVTQTPSHQVTQMGQEVILRCVPISNHLYFYWYRQILGQKVEFLVSFYNNEISEKSEIFDDQFSVERPDGSNFTLKIRSTKLEDSAMYFCARLSRDRGDYTFGSGTRLTVV.

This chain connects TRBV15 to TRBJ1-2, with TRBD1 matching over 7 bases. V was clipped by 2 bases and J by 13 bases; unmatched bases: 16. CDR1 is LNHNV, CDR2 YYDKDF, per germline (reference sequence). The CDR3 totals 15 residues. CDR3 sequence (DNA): TGTGCCACCAGCAGATCGCTACGGGACAGCTCGTCCCCCACCTTC. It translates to CATSRSLRDSSSPTF.

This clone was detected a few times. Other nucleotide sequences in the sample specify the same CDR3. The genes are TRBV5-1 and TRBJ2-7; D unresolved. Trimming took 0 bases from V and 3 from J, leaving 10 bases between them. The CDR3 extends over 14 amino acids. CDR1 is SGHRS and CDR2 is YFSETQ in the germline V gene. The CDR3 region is CASSLAGSGYEQYF. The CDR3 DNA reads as TGCGCCAGCAGCTTGGCCGGCTCGGGCTACGAGCAGTACTTC.

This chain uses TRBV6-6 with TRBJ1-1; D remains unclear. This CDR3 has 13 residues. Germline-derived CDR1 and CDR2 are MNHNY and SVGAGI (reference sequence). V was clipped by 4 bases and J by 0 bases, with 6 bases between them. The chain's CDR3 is CASSSDMNTEAFF. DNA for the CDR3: TGTGCCAGCAGTTCTGACATGAACACTGAAGCTTTCTTT.

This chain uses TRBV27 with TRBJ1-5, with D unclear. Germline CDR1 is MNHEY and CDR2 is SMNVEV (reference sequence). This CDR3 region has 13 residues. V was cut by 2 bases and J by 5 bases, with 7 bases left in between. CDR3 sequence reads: CASSLIRDQPQHF. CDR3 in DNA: TGTGCCAGCAGTTTAATTCGGGATCAGCCCCAGCATTTT.

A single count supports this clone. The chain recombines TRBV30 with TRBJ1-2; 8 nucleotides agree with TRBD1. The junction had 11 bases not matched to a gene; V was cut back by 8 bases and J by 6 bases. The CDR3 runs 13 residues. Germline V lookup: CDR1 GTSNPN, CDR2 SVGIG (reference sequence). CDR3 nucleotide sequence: TGTGCCGTACCCCAGGGGGCCAGGGATGGCTACACCTTC. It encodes CAVPQGARDGYTF.

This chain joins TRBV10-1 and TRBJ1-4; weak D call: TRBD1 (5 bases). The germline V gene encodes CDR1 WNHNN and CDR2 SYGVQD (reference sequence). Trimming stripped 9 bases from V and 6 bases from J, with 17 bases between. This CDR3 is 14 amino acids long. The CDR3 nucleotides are TGCGCCAGGCGTCAGGGAAGGATTGATGAAAAACTGTTTTTT. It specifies CARRQGRIDEKLFF.

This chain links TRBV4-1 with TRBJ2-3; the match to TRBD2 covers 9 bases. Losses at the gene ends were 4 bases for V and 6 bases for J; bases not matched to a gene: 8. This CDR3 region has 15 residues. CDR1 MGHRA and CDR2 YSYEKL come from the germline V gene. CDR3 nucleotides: TGCGCCAGCAGCCCTCAGCGGGAGGATACCGATACGCAGTATTTT. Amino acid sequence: CASSPQREDTDTQYF.

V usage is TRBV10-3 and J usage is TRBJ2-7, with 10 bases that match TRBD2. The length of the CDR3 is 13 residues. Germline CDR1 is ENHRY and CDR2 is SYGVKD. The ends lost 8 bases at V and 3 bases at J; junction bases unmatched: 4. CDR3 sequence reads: CAIEAGGFYEQYF. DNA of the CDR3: TGTGCCATCGAAGCGGGAGGGTTCTACGAGCAGTACTTC.

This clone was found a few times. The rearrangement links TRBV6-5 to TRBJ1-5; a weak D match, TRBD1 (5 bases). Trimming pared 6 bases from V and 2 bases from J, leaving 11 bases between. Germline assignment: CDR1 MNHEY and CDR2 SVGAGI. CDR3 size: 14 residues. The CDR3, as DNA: TGTGCCAGCAGCCGTGACAGCCGCAATCAGCCCCAGCATTTT. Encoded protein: CASSRDSRNQPQHF.

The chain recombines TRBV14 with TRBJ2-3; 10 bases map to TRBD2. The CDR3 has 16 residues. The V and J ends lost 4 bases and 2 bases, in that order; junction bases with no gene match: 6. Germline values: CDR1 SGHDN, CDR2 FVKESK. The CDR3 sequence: CASSPGTSVVTDTQYF. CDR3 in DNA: TGTGCCAGCAGCCCTGGGACTAGCGTCGTCACAGATACGCAGTATTTT. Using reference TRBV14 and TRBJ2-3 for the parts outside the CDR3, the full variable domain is EAGVTQFPSHSVIEKGQTVTLRCDPISGHDNLYWYRRVMGKEIKFLLHFVKESKQDESGMPNNRFLAERTGGTYSTLKVQPAELEDSGVYFCASSPGTSVVTDTQYFGPGTRLTVL.

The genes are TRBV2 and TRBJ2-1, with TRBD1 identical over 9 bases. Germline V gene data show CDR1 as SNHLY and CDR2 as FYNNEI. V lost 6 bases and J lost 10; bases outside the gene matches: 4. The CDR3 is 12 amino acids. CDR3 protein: CASRADRGEQFF. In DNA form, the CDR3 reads TGTGCCAGCAGGGCTGACAGGGGGGAGCAGTTCTTC.

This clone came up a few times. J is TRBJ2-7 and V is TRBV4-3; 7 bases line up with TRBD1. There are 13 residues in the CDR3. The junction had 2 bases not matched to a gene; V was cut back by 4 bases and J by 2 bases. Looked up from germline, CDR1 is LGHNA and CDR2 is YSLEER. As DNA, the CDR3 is TGCGCCAGCAGCCCGGGACAGACCTACGAGCAGTACTTC. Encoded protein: CASSPGQTYEQYF.

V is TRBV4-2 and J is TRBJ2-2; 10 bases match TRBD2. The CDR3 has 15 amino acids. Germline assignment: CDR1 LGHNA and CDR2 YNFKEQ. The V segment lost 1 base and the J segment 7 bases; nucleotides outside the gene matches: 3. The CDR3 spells CASSQVSGGVGELFF. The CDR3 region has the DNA TGTGCCAGCAGCCAAGTGAGCGGGGGGGTCGGGGAGCTGTTTTTT.

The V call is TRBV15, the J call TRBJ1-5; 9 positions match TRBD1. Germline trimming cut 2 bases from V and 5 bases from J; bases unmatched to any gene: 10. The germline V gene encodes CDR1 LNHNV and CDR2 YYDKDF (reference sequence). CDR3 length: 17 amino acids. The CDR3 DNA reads TGTGCCACCAGCAGACCCGGTGACAGGGGGATAGATCAGCCCCAGCATTTT. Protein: CATSRPGDRGIDQPQHF.